The present entry profiles one T cell receptor beta chain with its context. This entry comes from a study of T-cell memory formation after mild COVID-19. A single record per CDR3 protein comes from TCRdb applying MiXCR to the 5' RACE reads. The sample yields 400,000 to 550,000 distinct CDR3 sequences, around 25% seen once. Deletions cut 6 bases from V and 5 bases from J, with 7 bases between. There are 11 residues in the CDR3. Germline V gene lookup returns CDR1 MGHDK and CDR2 SYGVNS. This chain joins TRBV25-1 and TRBJ1-1; D is unresolved. The receptor was derived from an adult woman who had mild COVID-19 (a few samples of this study predate the infection). Cell type and time point are not known. Sample: PBMCs or a T cell subset sorted from them (not recorded which). This CDR3 is CASRMGTEAFF. In nucleotides, the CDR3 is TGTGCCAGCAGGATGGGGACTGAAGCTTTCTTT.